Following are 5 T cell receptor beta chains from one sample sequenced in a study of sequential checkpoint blockade in melanoma. The treatment was: randomized to nivolumab then ipilimumab (arm A) or the reverse (arm B). Here immunoSEQ multiplex PCR was the method, and the copy in TCRdb shows in-frame clones only, minus some. Of about 9,600 clones detected, 24% appear once; the ten largest clones hold around 16%. The sample was tumor tissue (inferred from file names), taken from a patient given nivolumab and ipilimumab in sequence. These receptors came from a human donor with melanoma.

The chain links TRBV10-2 to TRBJ1-1; D gene uncertain. CDR3 length: 14 residues. Trimming shortened V by 3 bases and J by 5 bases, and 13 bases separated the two germline ends. Germline CDR1 is WSHSY and CDR2 is SAAADI. CDR3 sequence: CASSDRLGGTEAFF. The CDR3 DNA reads as TGCGCCAGCAGTGATCGACTTGGAGGGACTGAAGCTTTCTTT.

This clone came up once. The rearrangement links TRBV12-5 to TRBJ2-2; D is possibly TRBD2 (5 bases). Trimming removed 0 bases from V and 1 base from J, with 15 bases in between. Germline CDR1 reads LGHNT; CDR2 reads FRNRAP. This CDR3 region has 18 residues. As DNA, the CDR3 is TGTGCTAGTGGTTTGGTACCAGACGGGGTCGTGAACACCGGGGAGCTGTTTTTT. It is translated as CASGLVPDGVVNTGELFF. The entire variable domain, with the rest obtained from reference TRBV12-5 and TRBJ2-2, is as follows: DARVTQTPRHKVTEMGQEVTMRCQPILGHNTVFWYRQTMMQGLELLAYFRNRAPLDDSGMPKDRFSAEMPDATLATLKIQPSEPRDSAVYFCASGLVPDGVVNTGELFFGEGSRLTVL.

At least ten counts were recorded for this clone. The rearrangement joins TRBV9 to TRBJ2-4; D possibly uses TRBD1 or TRBD2 (5 bases each). Germline assignment: CDR1 SGDLS and CDR2 YYNGEE. The CDR3 is 12 amino acids. V gave up 7 bases and J gave up 3 bases, with 8 bases separating them. The CDR3 coding sequence is TGTGCCAGCCGGGACGGCAAAAACATTCAGTACTTC. Protein sequence: CASRDGKNIQYF.

This clone was counted only a few times. The read terminates 1 residue before the CDR3 end, so the remaining end is supplied by the germline J gene. The chain links TRBV6-1 to TRBJ2-7; possible D gene TRBD2, 5 bases. This CDR3 spans 16 amino acids. With 0 bases removed from V and 2 bases from J, the gap between germline ends came to 14 bases. Germline loops: CDR1 MNHNS, CDR2 SASEGT. CDR3 sequence: CASSEAAAGWAYEQYF. Incomplete CDR3 DNA: TGTGCCAGCAGTGAAGCGGCCGCGGGCTGGGCCTACGAGCAGTAC.

This clone came up many times. The chain recombines TRBV4-1 with TRBJ2-2, with D perhaps TRBD1 (5 bases). The CDR3 totals 13 residues. CDR1 and CDR2 from the germline V gene are MGHRA and YSYEKL. Trimming shortened V by 4 bases and J by 4 bases, and 7 bases separated the two germline ends. The CDR3 DNA follows: TGCGCCAGCAGCCTGGGGCCCACCGGGGAGCTGTTTTTT. Its translation: CASSLGPTGELFF.